A selection of T cell receptor beta chains follows, all from one sample in a study of T cells in Graves' hyperthyroidism and ophthalmopathy. TCRdb recomputed calls from the multiplex PCR reads with MiXCR, one row per CDR3 protein. The profile shows fewer than 550,000 distinct CDR3 sequences, 15% to 18% of them singletons. Sequenced input: blood. The receptors come from a woman between 18 and 29 years old with Graves' hyperthyroidism. CDR3s include the opening cysteine and the closing phenylalanine or tryptophan. Each record gives: J gene, clone size, V gene, CDR3 length, D gene, CDR3 protein, CDR3 DNA. A D gene is named only where the DNA matches it firmly. The size of a clone is reported for some rows only, either as once, few or many, or as a class for expanded clones.

TRBJ1-2 few TRBV6-2/TRBV6-3 15 NA CASSYSGARRYGYTF TGTGCCAGCAGTTACTCCGGGGCGCGCCGCTATGGCTACACCTTC
TRBJ2-1 many TRBV5-1 14 TRBD1 CASRSGTGSIEQFF TGCGCCAGCAGGAGTGGGACAGGGTCTATTGAGCAGTTCTTC
TRBJ2-2 NA TRBV5-1 15 NA CASSPPQIGSGELFF TGCGCCAGCAGCCCCCCACAGATCGGTTCTGGGGAGCTGTTTTTT
TRBJ2-1 few TRBV6-5 15 TRBD2 CASSYPGTSYNEQFF TGTGCCAGCAGTTATCCCGGGACTAGCTACAATGAGCAGTTCTTC
TRBJ1-1 once TRBV2 15 NA CASSANRVGGTEAFF TGTGCCAGCAGTGCAAACAGGGTGGGTGGAACTGAAGCTTTCTTT
TRBJ1-3 few TRBV2 16 NA CASSENRGISGNTIYF TGTGCCAGCAGTGAGAATCGGGGGATCTCTGGAAACACCATATATTTT
TRBJ1-1 many TRBV5-5 15 NA CASSLGSGRNTEAFF TGTGCCAGCAGCTTGGGGTCGGGTAGGAACACTGAAGCTTTCTTT
TRBJ2-1 many TRBV2 13 TRBD2 CASRAGGRDEQFF TGTGCCAGCCGGGCGGGGGGGCGCGATGAGCAGTTCTTC
TRBJ2-2 many TRBV11-2 13 NA CASSTLGAGELFF TGTGCCAGCAGCACTCTGGGAGCCGGGGAGCTGTTTTTT
TRBJ1-6 few TRBV5-1 16 NA CASSKDRFSAYSPLHF TGCGCCAGCAGCAAAGACAGGTTTTCGGCATATTCACCCCTCCACTTT
TRBJ1-1 many TRBV2 18 TRBD1 CASSVRPGQGKMDTEAFF TGTGCCAGCAGTGTAAGACCAGGACAGGGTAAGATGGACACTGAAGCTTTCTTT
TRBJ1-1 many TRBV11-1 14 NA CASSLVRGNTEAFF TGTGCCAGCAGCTTAGTTCGCGGGAACACTGAAGCTTTCTTT
TRBJ2-3 many TRBV7-9 16 TRBD2 CASSSGLAVTTDTQYF TGTGCCAGCAGTTCAGGACTAGCGGTCACCACAGATACGCAGTATTTT
TRBJ2-4 NA TRBV18 19 TRBD2 CASSPPGLAGGLAKNIQYF TGTGCCAGCTCACCTCCCGGACTAGCGGGGGGTTTAGCCAAAAACATTCAGTACTTC
TRBJ2-7 many TRBV11-2 14 NA CASSPRQFSYEQYF TGTGCCAGCAGCCCCAGACAGTTTTCCTACGAGCAGTACTTC
TRBJ2-1 many TRBV12-3/TRBV12-4 14 NA CASSLSSLPNEQFF TGTGCCAGCAGTTTAAGTAGTTTACCCAATGAGCAGTTCTTC
TRBJ2-1 many TRBV18 15 NA CASSPHRDGLDVQFF TGTGCCAGCTCACCTCACCGGGACGGCCTGGACGTGCAGTTCTTC
TRBJ2-3 few TRBV6-9 16 TRBD2 CASSSPMTSGTDTQYF TGTGCCAGCAGTTCCCCTATGACTAGCGGGACAGATACGCAGTATTTT
TRBJ2-7 NA TRBV6-5 16 NA CASSYSSLKDPTGQYF TGTGCCAGCAGTTACTCGAGTCTGAAAGATCCTACGGGGCAGTACTTC